Ten or more counts support the clone carrying this T cell receptor beta chain. Its antigen is undetermined. The germline V gene has CDR1 SGHTA and CDR2 FQGTGA. Trimming removed 5 bases at V and 3 bases at J, with 12 bases between. The CDR3 length is 14 residues. RNA transcripts were the template for amplifying TCR beta CDR3 regions. First-round RT-PCR targeting the TCR CDR3 was performed with the HTBI primer set. Via MiXCR, TCRdb re-called the multiplex PCR reads, giving one row per CDR3 protein. The table shows some 500,000 distinct CDR3 sequences, with about 15% occurring only once. This specimen belongs to a study of T cells in Graves' hyperthyroidism and ophthalmopathy. Findings of the study overall: A model built on 13 V-J features separated ophthalmopathy from stable hyperthyroidism.

Exclusions: uncontrolled infection, other autoimmune disease, pregnancy, lactation. The chain carries TRBV7-3 and TRBJ2-3; D is possibly TRBD1 (7 bases). Sequencing was performed on blood. This sequence originates from a woman in her late teens or twenties with Graves' hyperthyroidism. CDR3 in amino acids: CASSPGDSTDTQYF. CDR3 sequence (DNA): TGTGCCAGCAGCCCGGGGGACAGTACAGATACGCAGTATTTT.